The 8 T cell receptor beta chains in this list originate from one sample, sequenced in a study of T cell responses to AZD1222 COVID-19 vaccine. Assay: immunoSEQ multiplex PCR; the TCRdb copy retains only in-frame clones and omits some. The data show approximately 100,000 clones, 90% seen once. The sample was peripheral blood, taken 28 days after the second AZD1222 dose. The receptors come from an adult who received the AZD1222 COVID-19 vaccine.

The chain recombines TRBV11-2 with TRBJ1-1, with D maybe TRBD1 (5 bases). Trimming took 1 base from V and 0 from J, leaving 9 bases between them. Germline V gives CDR1 SGHAT, CDR2 FQNNGV. The CDR3 has 15 residues. CDR3 bases: TGTGCCAGCAGCTTAGCCCCAGGGATGAACACTGAAGCTTTCTTT. Its translation is CASSLAPGMNTEAFF.

The V call is TRBV28, the J call TRBJ2-5; perhaps TRBD1 as D (6 bases). With 5 bases removed from V and 5 bases from J, the gap between germline ends came to 15 bases. The CDR3 is 14 residues long. Per germline, CDR1 MDHEN and CDR2 SYDVKM. The CDR3 nucleotides are TGTGCCAGCAGTACCCAGGGGCTGAGGGAGACCCAGTACTTC. It yields the protein CASSTQGLRETQYF.

The chain carries TRBV9 and TRBJ1-4; tentative D call: TRBD1 (5 bases). CDR1 and CDR2 (germline): SGDLS, YYNGEE. Trimming left V 0 bases short and J 10 bases short, with 10 bases between. This CDR3 spans 13 amino acids. In DNA, the CDR3 is TGTGCCAGCAGCGTAGGGCGGGGCCGAAAACTGTTTTTT. Translating it yields CASSVGRGRKLFF.

The V call is TRBV10-3, the J call TRBJ2-5; either TRBD1 or TRBD2 may fit D (7 bases each). V was cut by 10 bases and J by 5 bases, with 17 bases left in between. The CDR3 totals 13 residues. Germline CDR1 reads ENHRY; CDR2 reads SYGVKD. The CDR3: CATRGGVPETQYF. In DNA, the CDR3 is TGTGCCACCAGGGGGGGAGTACCTGAGACCCAGTACTTC.

The chain is built from TRBV25-1 and TRBJ1-4; D not resolved. Trimming removed 0 bases at V and 8 bases at J, with 7 bases between. There are 13 residues in the CDR3. From germline, CDR1 is MGHDK and CDR2 SYGVNS. The CDR3 bases are TGTGCCAGCAGTGAATATGGAAGGGAAAAACTGTTTTTT. It encodes CASSEYGREKLFF.

V is TRBV28 and J is TRBJ2-7; 14 nucleotides line up with TRBD2. Unmatched junction bases numbered 7, after V lost 6 bases and J lost 6 bases. Germline V CDR1 and CDR2: MDHEN, SYDVKM. This CDR3 comprises 15 residues. The CDR3, as DNA: TGTGCCAGCAGCCTCTCGACTAGCGGGGGGGGCGAGCAGTACTTC. It specifies CASSLSTSGGGEQYF.

This clone was picked up one time. The chain joins TRBV18 to TRBJ1-4; TRBD1 aligns across 7 bases. The junction had 8 bases not matched to a gene; V was cut back by 3 bases and J by 7 bases. CDR1 is KGHSH, CDR2 LQKENI, per germline. CDR3 size: 15 residues. In DNA form, the CDR3 reads TGTGCCAGCTCACCTCCGGGACAGCCCGCTGAAAAACTGTTTTTT. Translated, it gives CASSPPGQPAEKLFF.

V gene TRBV10-3 combines with J gene TRBJ2-5; TRBD2 is a possible D gene (6 bases). Trimming took 8 bases from V and 5 from J, leaving 15 bases between them. The CDR3 extends over 13 amino acids. Germline CDR1 ENHRY, CDR2 SYGVKD. The CDR3 loop reads CAIGRGEVETQYF. DNA for the CDR3: TGTGCCATCGGGAGAGGGGAGGTGGAGACCCAGTACTTC.